This T cell receptor beta chain was identified in a study of persistence of HIV-infected CD4 T cells. Study results and caveats: Compared with CD3/CD28-stimulated cells, CMV- and Gag-responding cells showed lower TCRbeta richness.

In regard to this clone: Its antigen is still unknown.

Sequencing used immunoSEQ version 4 in survey mode. Clones were sequenced by immunoSEQ multiplex PCR, and TCRdb holds only the in-frame ones, with some missing. The sample comprises about 7,000 clones, 70% to 80% of which are singletons, and over 60% rests with the top ten. Cells were stimulated with CMV-infected fibroblast lysates at roughly 10 ug/mL. Sorting of responding CD4+ T cells relied on upregulated CD40 ligand together with CD69. V gave up 2 bases and J gave up 0 bases, with 17 bases separating them. CDR3 length equals 18 residues. Germline assignment: CDR1 SGHTA and CDR2 FQGNSA. The genes are TRBV7-2 and TRBJ1-3; weak D call: TRBD1 (6 bases). The clonotype comes from an adult woman with HIV who was CMV-seropositive. This sample comprised CD4+ T cells sorted from PBMCs after roughly 18-hour stimulation, obtained from a patient who received antiretroviral therapy. CDR3 in amino acids: CASSLSPGGGGSGNTIYF. The CDR3 DNA reads TGTGCCAGCAGCTTATCGCCCGGGGGCGGAGGCTCTGGAAACACCATATATTTT.